Given below is one T cell receptor (beta chain) in context. This entry is derived from a study of blood T cell repertoires in COVID-19. Trimming cost V 4 bases and J 8 bases, with 15 bases left between them. The CDR3 runs to 15 residues. Looked up from germline, CDR1 is SGHDN and CDR2 is FVKESK. Produced via immunoSEQ multiplex PCR; TCRdb's table is partial and in-frame only. Of 250,000 to 350,000 clones in the sample, about 88% were seen once. Specimen: peripheral blood. The receptor comes from a woman in her sixties with acute or convalescent COVID-19. The chain links TRBV14 to TRBJ1-6; maybe TRBD1 (6 bases). CDR3 coding DNA: TGTGCCAGCAGCCTCGGAGGCAGGGGTCATTCACCCCTCCACTTT. Encoded protein: CASSLGGRGHSPLHF.